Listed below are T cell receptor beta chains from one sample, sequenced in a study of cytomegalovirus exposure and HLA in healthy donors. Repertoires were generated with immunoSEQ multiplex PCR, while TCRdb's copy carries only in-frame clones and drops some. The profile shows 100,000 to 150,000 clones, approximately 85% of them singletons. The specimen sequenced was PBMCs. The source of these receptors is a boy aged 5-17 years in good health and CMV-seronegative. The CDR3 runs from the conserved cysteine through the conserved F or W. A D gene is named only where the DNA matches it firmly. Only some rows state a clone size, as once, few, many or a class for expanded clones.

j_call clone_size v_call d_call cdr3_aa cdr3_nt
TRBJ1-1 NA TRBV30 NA CAWSTGQKNTEAFF TGTGCCTGGAGTACCGGACAGAAGAACACTGAAGCTTTCTTT
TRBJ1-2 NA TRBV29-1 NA CSVDDNSYGYPF TGCAGCGTTGACGACAATTCCTATGGCTACCCCTTC
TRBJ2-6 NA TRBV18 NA CASSPLMDTGSGANVLTF TGTGCCAGCTCACCGCTCATGGACACCGGCTCTGGGGCCAACGTCCTGACTTTC
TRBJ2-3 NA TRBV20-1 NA CSVTSTDTQYF TGCAGTGTGACTAGCACAGATACGCAGTATTTT
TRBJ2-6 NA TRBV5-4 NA CASSLGQRSSGANVLTF TGTGCCAGCAGCTTGGGACAAAGATCCTCTGGGGCCAACGTCCTGACTTTC
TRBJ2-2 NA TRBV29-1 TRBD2 CSVVGTSGSLLTGELFF TGCAGCGTTGTTGGGACTAGCGGGAGTTTGCTCACCGGGGAGCTGTTTTTT
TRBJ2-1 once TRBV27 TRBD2 CASRDSGGAYNEQFF TGTGCCAGCAGGGACAGCGGGGGGGCCTACAATGAGCAGTTCTTC
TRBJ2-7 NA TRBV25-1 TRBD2 CASSRLAGTSEQYF TGTGCCAGCAGCCGACTAGCGGGCACCTCCGAGCAGTACTTC
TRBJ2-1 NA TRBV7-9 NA CASSPGTGASLDNEQFF NA
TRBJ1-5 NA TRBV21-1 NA CASSASIRGEVGQPQHF TGTGCCAGCAGCGCAAGTATCAGGGGAGAAGTGGGTCAGCCCCAGCATTTT
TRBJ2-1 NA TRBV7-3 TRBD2 CASSHGTSGRRLHNEQFF TGTGCCAGCAGCCACGGGACTAGCGGGAGGAGGCTACACAATGAGCAGTTCTTC
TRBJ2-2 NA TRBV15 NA CATSRDSGLNTGELFF TGTGCCACCAGCAGAGACAGCGGGTTGAACACCGGGGAGCTGTTTTTT
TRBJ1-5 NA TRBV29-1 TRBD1 CSVVRDRWLSNQPQHF TGCAGCGTAGTCCGGGACAGGTGGCTTAGCAATCAGCCCCAGCATTTT
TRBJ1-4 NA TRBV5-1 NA CASSPEPGEKLFF TGCGCCAGCAGCCCTGAACCAGGAGAAAAACTGTTTTTT
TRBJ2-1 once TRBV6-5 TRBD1 CASRPPGQGAREQFF TGTGCCAGCAGGCCACCGGGACAGGGGGCTCGGGAGCAGTTCTTC
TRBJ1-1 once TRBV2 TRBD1 CASSADRVAEAFF TGTGCCAGCAGTGCCGACAGGGTGGCTGAAGCTTTCTTT
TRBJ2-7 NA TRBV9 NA CASSVGGPRPEQYF TGTGCCAGCAGCGTGGGGGGGCCTCGCCCCGAGCAGTACTTC
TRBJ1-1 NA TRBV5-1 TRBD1 CASSLRGRQGTEAFF TGCGCCAGCAGCTTGCGGGGACGACAGGGAACTGAAGCTTTCTTT
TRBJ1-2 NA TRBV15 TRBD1 CATSERTGDYYGYTF TGTGCCACCAGCGAACGGACAGGGGATTACTATGGCTACACCTTC
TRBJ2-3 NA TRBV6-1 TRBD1 CASSGTGAITDTQYF TGTGCCAGCAGCGGGACAGGGGCTATCACAGATACGCAGTATTTT
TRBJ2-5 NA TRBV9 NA CASSVFGRQETQYF TGTGCCAGCAGCGTATTTGGCAGACAAGAGACCCAGTACTTC
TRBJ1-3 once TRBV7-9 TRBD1 CASSHTGGAASGNTIYF TGTGCCAGCAGCCACACAGGGGGCGCGGCGTCTGGAAACACCATATATTTT
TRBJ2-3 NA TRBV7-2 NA CASSSTRSSPSQYF TGTGCCAGCAGCTCTACGCGGTCGTCCCCATCGCAGTATTTT
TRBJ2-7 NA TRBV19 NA CASSYYGFAYEQYF TGTGCCAGTAGTTACTACGGCTTTGCCTACGAGCAGTACTTC
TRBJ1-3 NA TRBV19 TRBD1 CASSIRTGSEISSGNTIYF TGTGCCAGTAGTATCCGGACAGGGTCAGAGATCAGCTCTGGAAACACCATATATTTT
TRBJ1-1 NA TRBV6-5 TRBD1 CASSSVQGVKTLEAFF TGTGCCAGCAGTTCCGTACAGGGGGTGAAAACACTTGAAGCTTTCTTT
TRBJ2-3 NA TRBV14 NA CASSQGGISTDTQYF TGTGCCAGCAGCCAAGGCGGAATTAGCACAGATACGCAGTATTTT
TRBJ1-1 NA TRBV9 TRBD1 CASSDGDRGYSTEAFF TGTGCCAGCAGCGACGGGGACAGGGGGTACAGCACTGAAGCTTTCTTT
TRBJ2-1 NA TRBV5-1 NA CASSMAGYHEQFF TGCGCCAGCAGCATGGCAGGATACCATGAGCAGTTCTTC
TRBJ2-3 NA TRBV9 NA CASSVVGTDTQYF TGTGCCAGCAGCGTAGTCGGCACAGATACGCAGTATTTT
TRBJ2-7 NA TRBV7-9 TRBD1 CASSSRDSPYEQYF TGTGCCAGCAGCAGCCGGGACAGCCCCTACGAGCAGTACTTC
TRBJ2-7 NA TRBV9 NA CASSSGQGPPYEQYF TGTGCCAGCAGCTCAGGTCAGGGGCCCCCATACGAGCAGTACTTC
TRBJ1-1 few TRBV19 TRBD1 CASSSDRGLMGTEAFF TGTGCCAGTAGTAGCGACAGGGGGCTTATGGGCACTGAAGCTTTCTTT
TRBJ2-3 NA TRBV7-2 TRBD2 CASSLLAGGPDTQYF TGTGCCAGCAGCTTACTAGCGGGGGGCCCAGATACGCAGTATTTT
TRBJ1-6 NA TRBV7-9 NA CASSLEQGPNSPLHF TGTGCCAGCAGCTTAGAACAGGGACCTAATTCACCCCTCCACTTT
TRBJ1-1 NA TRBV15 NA CATSISVNTEAFF TGTGCCACCAGCATTTCGGTGAACACTGAAGCTTTCTTT
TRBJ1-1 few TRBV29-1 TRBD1 CSVSDRGNTEAFF TGCAGCGTATCGGACAGGGGAAACACTGAAGCTTTCTTT
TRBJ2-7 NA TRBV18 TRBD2 CASSRRGGIHEQYF TGTGCCAGCTCACGACGGGGAGGGATCCACGAGCAGTACTTC
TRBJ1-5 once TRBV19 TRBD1 CASSQGNGNQPQHF TGTGCCAGTTCACAGGGGAACGGCAATCAGCCCCAGCATTTT
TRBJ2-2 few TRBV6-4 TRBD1 CVRGQGAVGELFF TGTGTGCGCGGACAGGGGGCAGTCGGGGAGCTGTTTTTT